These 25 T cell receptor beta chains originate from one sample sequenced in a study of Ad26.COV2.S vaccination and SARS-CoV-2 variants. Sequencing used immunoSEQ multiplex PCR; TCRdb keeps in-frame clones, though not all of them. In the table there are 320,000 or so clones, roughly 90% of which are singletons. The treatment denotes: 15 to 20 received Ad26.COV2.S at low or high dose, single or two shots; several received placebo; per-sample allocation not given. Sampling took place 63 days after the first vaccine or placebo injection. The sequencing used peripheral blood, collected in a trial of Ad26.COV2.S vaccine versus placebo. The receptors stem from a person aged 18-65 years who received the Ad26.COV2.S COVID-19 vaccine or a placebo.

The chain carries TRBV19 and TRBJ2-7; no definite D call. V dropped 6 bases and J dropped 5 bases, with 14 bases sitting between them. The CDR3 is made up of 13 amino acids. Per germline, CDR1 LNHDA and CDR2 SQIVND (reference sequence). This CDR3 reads CASSYGWQDEQYF. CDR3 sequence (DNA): TGTGCCAGTAGCTATGGGTGGCAGGACGAGCAGTACTTC.

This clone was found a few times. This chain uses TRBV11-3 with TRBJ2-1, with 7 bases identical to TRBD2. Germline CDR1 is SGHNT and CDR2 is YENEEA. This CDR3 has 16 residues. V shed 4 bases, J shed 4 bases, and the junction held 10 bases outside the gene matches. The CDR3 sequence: CASSSFLAEGYNEQFF. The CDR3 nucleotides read TGTGCCAGCAGCTCCTTTCTAGCGGAGGGTTACAATGAGCAGTTCTTC.

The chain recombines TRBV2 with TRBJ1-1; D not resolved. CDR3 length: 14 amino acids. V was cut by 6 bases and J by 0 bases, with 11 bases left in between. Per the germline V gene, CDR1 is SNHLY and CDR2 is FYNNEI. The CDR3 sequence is CASSIQNLNTEAFF. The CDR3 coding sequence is TGTGCCAGCAGCATACAGAACCTGAACACTGAAGCTTTCTTT.

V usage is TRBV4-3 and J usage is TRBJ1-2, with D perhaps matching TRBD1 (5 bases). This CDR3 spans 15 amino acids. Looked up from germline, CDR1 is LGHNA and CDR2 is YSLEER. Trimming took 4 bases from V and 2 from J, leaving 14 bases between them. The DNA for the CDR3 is TGCGCCAGCAGCCCCATACGGACACCGAACTATGGCTACACCTTC. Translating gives CASSPIRTPNYGYTF.

The CDR3 loop reads CASSLGRNNEQFF. CDR3 nucleotide sequence: TGTGCCAGCAGCTTAGGTCGGAACAATGAGCAGTTCTTC. The chain has TRBV5-4 and TRBJ2-1; D remains unclear. Between the trimmed V and J ends, which lost 2 bases and 5 bases, there was a span of 8 bases. This CDR3 has 13 residues. Looked up from germline, CDR1 is SGHNT and CDR2 is YYREEE (reference sequence).

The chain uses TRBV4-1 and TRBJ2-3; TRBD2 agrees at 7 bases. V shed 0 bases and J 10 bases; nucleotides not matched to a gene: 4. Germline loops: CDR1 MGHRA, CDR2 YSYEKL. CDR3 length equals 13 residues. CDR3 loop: CASSQEGRAAQYF. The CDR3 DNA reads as TGCGCCAGCAGCCAAGAGGGGAGGGCCGCGCAGTATTTT.

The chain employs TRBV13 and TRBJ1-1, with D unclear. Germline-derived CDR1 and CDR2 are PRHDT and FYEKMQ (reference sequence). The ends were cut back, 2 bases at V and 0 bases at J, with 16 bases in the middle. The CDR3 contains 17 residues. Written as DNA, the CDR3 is TGTGCCAGCAGCTTACTTAGCGCAGGTTCTCTGAACACTGAAGCTTTCTTT. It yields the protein CASSLLSAGSLNTEAFF.

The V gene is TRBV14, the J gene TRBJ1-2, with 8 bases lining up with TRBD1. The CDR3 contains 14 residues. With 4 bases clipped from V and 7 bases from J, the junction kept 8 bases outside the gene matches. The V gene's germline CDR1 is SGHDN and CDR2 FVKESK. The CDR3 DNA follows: TGTGCCAGCAGCCTTAACCATGACAGGGGTGGCTACACCTTC. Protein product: CASSLNHDRGGYTF.

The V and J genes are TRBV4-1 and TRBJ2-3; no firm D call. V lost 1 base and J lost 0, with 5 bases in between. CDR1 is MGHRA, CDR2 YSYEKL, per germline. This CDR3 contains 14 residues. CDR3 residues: CASSQVTSTDTQYF. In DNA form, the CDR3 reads TGCGCCAGCAGCCAAGTGACTAGCACAGATACGCAGTATTTT.

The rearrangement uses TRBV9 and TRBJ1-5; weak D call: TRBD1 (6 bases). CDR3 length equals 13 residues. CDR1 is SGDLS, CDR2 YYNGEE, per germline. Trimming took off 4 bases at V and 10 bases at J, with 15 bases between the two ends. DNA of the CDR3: TGTGCCAGCAGCACCTCCACAGGGAAACCCCAGCATTTT. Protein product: CASSTSTGKPQHF. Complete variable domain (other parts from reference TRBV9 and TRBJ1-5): DSGVTQTPKHLITATGQRVTLRCSPRSGDLSVYWYQQSLDQGLQFLIQYYNGEERAKGNILERFSAQQFPDLHSELNLSSLELGDSALYFCASSTSTGKPQHFGDGTRLSIL.

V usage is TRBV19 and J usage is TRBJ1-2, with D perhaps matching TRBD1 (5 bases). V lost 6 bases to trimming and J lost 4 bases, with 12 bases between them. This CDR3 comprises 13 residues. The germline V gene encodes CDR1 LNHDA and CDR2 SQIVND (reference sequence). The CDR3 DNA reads TGTGCCAGTAGCCCTCCGACAGTCTATGGCTACACCTTC. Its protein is CASSPPTVYGYTF.

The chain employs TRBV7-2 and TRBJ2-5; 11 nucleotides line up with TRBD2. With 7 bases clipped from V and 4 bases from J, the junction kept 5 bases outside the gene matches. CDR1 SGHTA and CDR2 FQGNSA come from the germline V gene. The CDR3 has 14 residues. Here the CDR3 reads CASNLAGGGETQYF. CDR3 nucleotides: TGTGCCAGCAACCTAGCGGGGGGAGGAGAGACCCAGTACTTC.

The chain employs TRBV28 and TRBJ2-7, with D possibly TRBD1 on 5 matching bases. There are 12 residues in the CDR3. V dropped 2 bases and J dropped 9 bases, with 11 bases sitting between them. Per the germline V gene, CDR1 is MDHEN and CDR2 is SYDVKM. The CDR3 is CASSLGAERQYV. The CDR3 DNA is TGTGCCAGCAGTTTAGGGGCAGAAAGGCAGTACGTC.

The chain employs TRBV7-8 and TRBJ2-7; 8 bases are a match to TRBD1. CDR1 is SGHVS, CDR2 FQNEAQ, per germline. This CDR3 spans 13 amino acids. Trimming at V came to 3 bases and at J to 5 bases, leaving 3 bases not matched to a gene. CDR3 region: CASSFGQGDEQYF. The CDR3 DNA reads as TGTGCCAGCAGCTTCGGACAGGGCGACGAGCAGTACTTC.

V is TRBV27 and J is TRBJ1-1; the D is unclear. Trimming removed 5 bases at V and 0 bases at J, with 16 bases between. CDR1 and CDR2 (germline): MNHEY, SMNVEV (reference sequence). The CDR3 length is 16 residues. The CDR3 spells CASSHQISGLNTEAFF. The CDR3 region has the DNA TGTGCCAGCAGTCACCAAATCTCCGGTCTGAACACTGAAGCTTTCTTT.

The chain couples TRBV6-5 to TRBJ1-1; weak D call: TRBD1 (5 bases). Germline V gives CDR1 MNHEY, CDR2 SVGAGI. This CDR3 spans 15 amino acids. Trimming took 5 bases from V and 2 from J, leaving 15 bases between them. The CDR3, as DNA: TGTGCCAGCAGTCCTGGAACCGACAGCAACACTGAAGCTTTCTTT. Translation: CASSPGTDSNTEAFF.

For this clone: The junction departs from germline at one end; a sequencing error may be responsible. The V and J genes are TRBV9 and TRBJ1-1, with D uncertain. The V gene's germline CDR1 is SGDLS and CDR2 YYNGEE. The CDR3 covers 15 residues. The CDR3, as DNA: TGTGCCAGCAGCCCCAATCTAGAACTGAAGACTGAAGCTTTCTTT. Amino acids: CASSPNLELKTEAFF.

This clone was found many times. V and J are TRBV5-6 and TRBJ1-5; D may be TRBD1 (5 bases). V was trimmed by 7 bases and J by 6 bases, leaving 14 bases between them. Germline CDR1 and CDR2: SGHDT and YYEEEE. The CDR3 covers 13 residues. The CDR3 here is CASASGPLQPQHF. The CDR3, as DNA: TGTGCCAGCGCGTCGGGACCTCTTCAGCCCCAGCATTTT.

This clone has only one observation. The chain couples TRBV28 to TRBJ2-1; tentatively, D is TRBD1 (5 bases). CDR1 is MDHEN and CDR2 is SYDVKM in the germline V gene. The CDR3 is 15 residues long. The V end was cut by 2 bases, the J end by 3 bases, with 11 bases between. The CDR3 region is CASSLVWGYYNEQFF. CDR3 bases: TGTGCCAGCAGTTTAGTGTGGGGCTACTACAATGAGCAGTTCTTC.

CDR3 loop: CASSLTGELFF. CDR3 in DNA: TGTGCCAGCAGTTTAACCGGGGAGCTGTTTTTT. This rearrangement joins TRBV27 to TRBJ2-2, with D hard to call. The V and J ends lost 2 bases and 5 bases respectively, with 0 bases between them. CDR1 and CDR2 (germline): MNHEY, SMNVEV (reference sequence). This CDR3 spans 11 amino acids.

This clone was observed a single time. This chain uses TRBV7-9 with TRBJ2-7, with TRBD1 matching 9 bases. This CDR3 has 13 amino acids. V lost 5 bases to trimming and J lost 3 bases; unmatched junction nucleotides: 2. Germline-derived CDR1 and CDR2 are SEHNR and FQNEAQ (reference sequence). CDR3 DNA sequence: TGTGCCAGCAGCGGGACAGGGATCTACGAGCAGTACTTC. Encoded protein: CASSGTGIYEQYF.

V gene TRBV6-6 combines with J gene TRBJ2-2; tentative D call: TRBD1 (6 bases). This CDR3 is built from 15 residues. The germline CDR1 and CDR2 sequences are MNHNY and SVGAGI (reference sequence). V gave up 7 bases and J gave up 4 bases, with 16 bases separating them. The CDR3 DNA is TGTGCCAGCACCCAGGACAGTTTACTCACCGGGGAGCTGTTTTTT. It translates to CASTQDSLLTGELFF.

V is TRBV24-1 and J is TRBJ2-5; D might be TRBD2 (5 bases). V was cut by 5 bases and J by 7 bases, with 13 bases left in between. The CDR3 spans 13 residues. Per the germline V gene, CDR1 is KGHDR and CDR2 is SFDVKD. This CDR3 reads CATSASAEATQYF. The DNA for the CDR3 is TGTGCCACCAGTGCCTCGGCGGAGGCGACCCAGTACTTC.

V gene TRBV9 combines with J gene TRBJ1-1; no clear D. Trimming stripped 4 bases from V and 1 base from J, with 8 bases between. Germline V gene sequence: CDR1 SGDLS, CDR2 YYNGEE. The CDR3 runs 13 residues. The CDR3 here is CASSRGPNTEAFF. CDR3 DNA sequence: TGTGCCAGCAGCCGGGGTCCGAACACTGAAGCTTTCTTT.

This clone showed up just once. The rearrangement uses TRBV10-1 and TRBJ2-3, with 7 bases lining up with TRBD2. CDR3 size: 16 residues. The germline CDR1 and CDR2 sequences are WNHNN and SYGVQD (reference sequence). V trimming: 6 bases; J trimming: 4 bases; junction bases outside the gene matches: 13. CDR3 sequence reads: CASSYKKGTTSDTQYF. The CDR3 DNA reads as TGCGCCAGCAGCTACAAAAAAGGGACTACCTCAGATACGCAGTATTTT.